One T cell receptor beta chain is described in this entry. The target antigen is unknown. The data stem from a study of memory CD4+ T cells and cytomegalovirus serostatus. Study results and caveats: Of under 200 reported CMV TCRbeta sequences, under 80 were found in memory CD4+ repertoires. Suggested: most of the CMV-linked TCR signature lies in CD4+ memory cells.

Single viable CD3+CD4+CD8-CD45RO+ cells were sorted as the memory CD4+ T cells. The CDR3 length is 14 residues. The ends were cut back, 6 bases at V and 0 bases at J, with 9 bases in the middle. CDR1 is MNHEY, CDR2 SMNVEV, per germline (reference sequence). TCRdb's copy holds only in-frame clones and misses some; the assay was immunoSEQ multiplex PCR. The sample lists some 58,000 clones, roughly four fifths occurring once. This sequence joins TRBV27 and TRBJ1-5; the D gene is possibly TRBD1 (5 bases). The sample comprised memory CD4+ T cells from blood. The source of this sequence is an adult in good health and CMV-seronegative. The CDR3 spells CASRGDYSNQPQHF. DNA of the CDR3: TGTGCCAGCAGAGGGGACTATAGCAATCAGCCCCAGCATTTT.